The 9 T cell receptor beta chains below were found in one sample sequenced in a study of blood T cell repertoires in COVID-19. Profiled with immunoSEQ multiplex PCR; TCRdb holds only in-frame clones, not every one. This sample has fewer than 60,000 clones, with just under 80% found just once. Material for sequencing was peripheral blood. Receptors originate from a human donor in a cohort sampled during active COVID-19.

The V gene is TRBV5-1, the J gene TRBJ2-2; no reliable D call. Germline-derived CDR1 and CDR2 are SGHRS and YFSETQ. The V end was cut by 0 bases, the J end by 5 bases, with 11 bases between. This CDR3 has 15 residues. The CDR3 DNA is TGCGCCAGCAGCTTGGATTCGGGTGGGACCGGGGAGCTGTTTTTT. Its translation: CASSLDSGGTGELFF.

J is TRBJ2-1 and V is TRBV29-1; 12 nucleotides align to TRBD2. V dropped 3 bases and J dropped 8; count of bases not matched to a gene: 8. The CDR3 totals 15 residues. Germline values: CDR1 SQVTM, CDR2 ANQGSEA. The CDR3 protein is CSVESPSGRADEQFF. The CDR3 coding sequence is TGCAGCGTTGAGTCCCCTAGCGGGAGGGCCGATGAGCAGTTCTTC.

The chain employs TRBV4-1 and TRBJ2-3; 9 bases match TRBD2. CDR3 length equals 17 residues. Germline CDR1 reads MGHRA; CDR2 reads YSYEKL. Unmatched junction bases numbered 11, after V lost 1 base and J lost 6 bases. CDR3 sequence reads: CASSQAKGGLASDTQYF. CDR3 sequence (DNA): TGCGCCAGCAGCCAAGCCAAGGGGGGACTAGCTAGTGATACGCAGTATTTT.

V gene TRBV12-3 or TRBV12-4 combines with J gene TRBJ1-1; a weak D match, TRBD1 (5 bases). V was clipped by 9 bases and J by 7 bases, with 18 bases between them. This CDR3 has 13 residues. The CDR3 reads CASGLRGGSEAFF. DNA for the CDR3: TGTGCCAGTGGTCTTCGGGGGGGTAGTGAAGCTTTCTTT.

This sequence joins TRBV3-1 (or the pseudogene TRBV3-2) and TRBJ2-1; 13 nucleotides agree with TRBD2. V was clipped by 4 bases and J by 2 bases; unmatched bases: 11. The CDR3 extends over 19 amino acids. Germline V gives CDR1 LGHDT, CDR2 YNNKEL (reference sequence). The CDR3 coding sequence is TGTGCCAGCAGCCCGACGGGGACTAGCGGGACTCGTACCTACAATGAGCAGTTCTTC. Translating it yields CASSPTGTSGTRTYNEQFF.

The chain combines TRBV5-6 with TRBJ1-2; 7 bases align to TRBD1. CDR1 and CDR2 from the germline V gene are SGHDT and YYEEEE. This CDR3 has 17 amino acids. The V gene end was trimmed by 0 bases and the J gene end by 5 bases; junction bases not matched to a gene: 13. CDR3 coding DNA: TGTGCCAGCAGCTTGGGTGTTGGGGACAGAGGATTTTATGGCTACACCTTC. Translating gives CASSLGVGDRGFYGYTF.

The chain links TRBV18 to TRBJ1-4; 7 bases fit TRBD1. Germline loops: CDR1 KGHSH, CDR2 LQKENI. This CDR3 has 17 amino acids. The V segment lost 0 bases and the J segment 0 bases; nucleotides outside the gene matches: 4. CDR3 amino acids: CASSPPSTGATNEKLFF. In DNA, the CDR3 is TGTGCCAGCTCACCACCGAGCACAGGGGCAACTAATGAAAAACTGTTTTTT.

The chain recombines TRBV11-2 with TRBJ2-7; TRBD1 aligns across 9 bases. The V gene end was trimmed by 8 bases and the J gene end by 2 bases; junction bases not matched to a gene: 7. This CDR3 has 14 amino acids. Germline CDR1 and CDR2: SGHAT and FQNNGV. In DNA form, the CDR3 reads TGTGCCAGCCAGATCGGGACAGGGCCCTACGAGCAGTACTTC. Protein product: CASQIGTGPYEQYF. The full variable domain, in which reference TRBV11-2 and TRBJ2-7 provide the parts outside the CDR3, is EAGVAQSPRYKIIEKRQSVAFWCNPISGHATLYWYQQILGQGPKLLIQFQNNGVVDDSQLPKDRFSAERLKGVDSTLKIQPAKLEDSAVYLCASQIGTGPYEQYFGPGTRLTVT.

This chain links TRBV14 with TRBJ2-1; TRBD2 aligns across 10 bases. The J segment lost 4 bases and the V segment lost 4 bases, leaving 7 bases of the junction unmatched. Germline V CDR1 and CDR2: SGHDN, FVKESK. The CDR3 runs to 16 residues. As DNA, the CDR3 is TGTGCCAGCAGCCCGACAACTAGCGGGGCTTACAATGAGCAGTTCTTC. Amino acids: CASSPTTSGAYNEQFF.